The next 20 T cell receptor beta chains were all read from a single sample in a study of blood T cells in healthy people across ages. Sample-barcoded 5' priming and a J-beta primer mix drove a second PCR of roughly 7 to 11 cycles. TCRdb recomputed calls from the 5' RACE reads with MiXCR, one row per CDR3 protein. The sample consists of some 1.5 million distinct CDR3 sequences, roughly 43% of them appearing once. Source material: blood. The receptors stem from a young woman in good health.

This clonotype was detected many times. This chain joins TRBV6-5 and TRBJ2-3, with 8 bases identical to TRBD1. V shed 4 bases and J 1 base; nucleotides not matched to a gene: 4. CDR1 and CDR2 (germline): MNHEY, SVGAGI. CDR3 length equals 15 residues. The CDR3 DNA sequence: TGTGCCAGCAGTTCCCTGGACAGGGGCACAGATACGCAGTATTTT. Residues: CASSSLDRGTDTQYF.

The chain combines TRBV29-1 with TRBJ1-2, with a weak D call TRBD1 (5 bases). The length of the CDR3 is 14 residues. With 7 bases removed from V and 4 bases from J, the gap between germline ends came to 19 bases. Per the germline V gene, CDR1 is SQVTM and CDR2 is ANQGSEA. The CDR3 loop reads CSGGVAGTPYGYTF. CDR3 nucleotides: TGCAGCGGCGGAGTCGCCGGGACTCCCTATGGCTACACCTTC.

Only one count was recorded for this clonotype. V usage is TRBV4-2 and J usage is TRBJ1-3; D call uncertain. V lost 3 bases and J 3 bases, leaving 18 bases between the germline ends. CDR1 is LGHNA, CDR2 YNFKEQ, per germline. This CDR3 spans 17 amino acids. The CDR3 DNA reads TGTGCCAGCAGCCAGGAGGGATGGAGGTACGGTGGAAACACCATATATTTT. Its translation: CASSQEGWRYGGNTIYF.

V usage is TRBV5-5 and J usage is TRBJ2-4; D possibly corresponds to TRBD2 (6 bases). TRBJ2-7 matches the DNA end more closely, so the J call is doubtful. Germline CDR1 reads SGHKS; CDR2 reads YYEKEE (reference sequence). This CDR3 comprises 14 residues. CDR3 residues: CASSIPGLLYEQYF. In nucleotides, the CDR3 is TGTGCCAGCAGCATACCGGGACTCCTATACGAGCAGTACTTC.

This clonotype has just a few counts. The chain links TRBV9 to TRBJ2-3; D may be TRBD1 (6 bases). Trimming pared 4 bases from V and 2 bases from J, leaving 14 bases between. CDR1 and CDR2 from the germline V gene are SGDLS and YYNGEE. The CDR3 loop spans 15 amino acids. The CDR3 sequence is CASSPVLGATDTQYF. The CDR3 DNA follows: TGTGCCAGCAGCCCGGTGTTGGGGGCCACAGATACGCAGTATTTT. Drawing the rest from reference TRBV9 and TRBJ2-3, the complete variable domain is DSGVTQTPKHLITATGQRVTLRCSPRSGDLSVYWYQQSLDQGLQFLIQYYNGEERAKGNILERFSAQQFPDLHSELNLSSLELGDSALYFCASSPVLGATDTQYFGPGTRLTVL.

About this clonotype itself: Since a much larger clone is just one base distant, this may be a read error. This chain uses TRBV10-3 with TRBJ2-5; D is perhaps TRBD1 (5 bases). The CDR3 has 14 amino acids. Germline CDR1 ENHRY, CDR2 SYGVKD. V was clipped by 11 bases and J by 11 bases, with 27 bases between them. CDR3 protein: CAASQGPGYNEQYF. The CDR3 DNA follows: TGTGCCGCCTCGCAGGGCCCTGGCTACAATGAGCAGTACTTC.

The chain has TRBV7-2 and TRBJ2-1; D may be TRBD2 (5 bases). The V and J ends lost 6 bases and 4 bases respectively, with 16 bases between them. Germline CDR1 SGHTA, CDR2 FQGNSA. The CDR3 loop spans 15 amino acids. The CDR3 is CASRPPLERYNEQFF. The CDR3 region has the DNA TGTGCCAGCAGACCGCCCTTGGAGCGGTACAATGAGCAGTTCTTC. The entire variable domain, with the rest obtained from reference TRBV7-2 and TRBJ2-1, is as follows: GAGVSQSPSNKVTEKGKDVELRCDPISGHTALYWYRQSLGQGLEFLIYFQGNSAPDKSGLPSDRFSAERTGGSVSTLTIQRTQQEDSAVYLCASRPPLERYNEQFFGPGTRLTVL.

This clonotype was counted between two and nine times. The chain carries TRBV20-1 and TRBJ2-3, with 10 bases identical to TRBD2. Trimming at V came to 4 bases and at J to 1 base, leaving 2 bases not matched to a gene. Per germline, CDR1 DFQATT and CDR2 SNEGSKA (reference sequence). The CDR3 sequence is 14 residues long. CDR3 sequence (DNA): TGCAGTGCTACACTAGCGGGACGCACAGATACGCAGTATTTT. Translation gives CSATLAGRTDTQYF.

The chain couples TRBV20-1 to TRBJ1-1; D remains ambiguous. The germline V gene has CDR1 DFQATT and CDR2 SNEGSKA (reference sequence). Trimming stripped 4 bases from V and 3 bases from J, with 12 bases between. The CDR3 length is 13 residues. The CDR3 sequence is CSATTNSHTEAFF. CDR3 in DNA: TGCAGTGCTACTACTAACAGTCACACTGAAGCTTTCTTT.

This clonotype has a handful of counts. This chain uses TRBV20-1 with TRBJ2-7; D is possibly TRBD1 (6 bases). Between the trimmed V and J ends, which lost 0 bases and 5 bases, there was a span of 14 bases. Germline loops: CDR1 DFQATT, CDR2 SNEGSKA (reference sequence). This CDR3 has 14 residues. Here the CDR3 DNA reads TGCAGTGCTAGAGATGGGTCTTGGGGGCACGAGCAGTACTTC. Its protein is CSARDGSWGHEQYF.

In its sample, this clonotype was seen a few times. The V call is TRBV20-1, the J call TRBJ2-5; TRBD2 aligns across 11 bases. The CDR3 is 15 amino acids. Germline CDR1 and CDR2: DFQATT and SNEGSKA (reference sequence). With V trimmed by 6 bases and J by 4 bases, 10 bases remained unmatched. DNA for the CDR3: TGCAGTGCCAAATCGACTAGCGGGGAGGGAGAGACCCAGTACTTC. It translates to CSAKSTSGEGETQYF.

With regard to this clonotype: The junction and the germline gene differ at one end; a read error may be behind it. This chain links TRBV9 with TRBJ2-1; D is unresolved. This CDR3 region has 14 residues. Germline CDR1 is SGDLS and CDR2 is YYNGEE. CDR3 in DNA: TGTGCCAGCAACCGGGTCAGCTCCTACAATGGGCAGTTCTTC. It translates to CASNRVSSYNGQFF.

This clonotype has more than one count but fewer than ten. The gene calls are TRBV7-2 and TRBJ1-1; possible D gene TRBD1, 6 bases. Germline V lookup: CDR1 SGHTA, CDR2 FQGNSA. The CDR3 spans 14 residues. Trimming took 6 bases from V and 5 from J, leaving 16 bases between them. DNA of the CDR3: TGTGCCAGCAGGGAGGGAAGGGGGTGGACTGAAGCTTTCTTT. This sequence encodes CASREGRGWTEAFF.

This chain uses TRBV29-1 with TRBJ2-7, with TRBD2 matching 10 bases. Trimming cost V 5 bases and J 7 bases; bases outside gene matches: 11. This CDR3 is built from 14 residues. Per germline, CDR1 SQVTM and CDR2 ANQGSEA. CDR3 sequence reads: CSVFEAGGGNEQYF. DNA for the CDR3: TGCAGCGTTTTCGAAGCGGGAGGGGGTAATGAGCAGTACTTC.

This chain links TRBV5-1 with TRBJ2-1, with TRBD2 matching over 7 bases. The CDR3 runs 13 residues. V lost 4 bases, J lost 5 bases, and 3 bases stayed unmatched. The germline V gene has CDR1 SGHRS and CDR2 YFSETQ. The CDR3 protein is CASSGAGHNEQFF. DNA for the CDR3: TGCGCCAGCAGCGGAGCGGGACACAATGAGCAGTTCTTC.

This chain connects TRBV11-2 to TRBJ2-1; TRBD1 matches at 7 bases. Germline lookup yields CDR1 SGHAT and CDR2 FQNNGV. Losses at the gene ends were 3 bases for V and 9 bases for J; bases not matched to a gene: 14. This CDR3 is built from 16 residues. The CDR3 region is CASSFAWTSEGAEQFF. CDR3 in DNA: TGTGCCAGCAGCTTCGCCTGGACCTCCGAGGGGGCTGAGCAGTTCTTC.

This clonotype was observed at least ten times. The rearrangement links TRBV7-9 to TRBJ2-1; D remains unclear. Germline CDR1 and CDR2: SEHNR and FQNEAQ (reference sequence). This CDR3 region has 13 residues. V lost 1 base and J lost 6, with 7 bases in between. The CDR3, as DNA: TGTGCCAGCAGCTTAGGACTTACCAATGAGCAGTTCTTC. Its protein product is CASSLGLTNEQFF.

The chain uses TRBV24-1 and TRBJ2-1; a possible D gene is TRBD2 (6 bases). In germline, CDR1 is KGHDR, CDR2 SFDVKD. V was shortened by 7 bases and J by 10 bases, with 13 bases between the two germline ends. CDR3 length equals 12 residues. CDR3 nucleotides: TGTGCCACCAGCGGGCGGGGTGGCGAGCAGTTCTTC. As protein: CATSGRGGEQFF.

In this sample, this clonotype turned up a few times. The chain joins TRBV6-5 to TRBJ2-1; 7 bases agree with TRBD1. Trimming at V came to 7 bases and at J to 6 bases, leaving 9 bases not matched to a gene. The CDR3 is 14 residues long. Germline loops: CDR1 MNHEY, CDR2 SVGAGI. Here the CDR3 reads CASTPSYRGNEQFF. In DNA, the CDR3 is TGTGCCAGCACCCCCTCCTACAGGGGCAATGAGCAGTTCTTC.

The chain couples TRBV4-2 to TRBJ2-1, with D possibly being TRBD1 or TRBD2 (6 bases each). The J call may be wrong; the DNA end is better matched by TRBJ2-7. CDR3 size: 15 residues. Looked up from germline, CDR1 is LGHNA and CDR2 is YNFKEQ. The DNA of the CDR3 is TGTGCCAGCAGCAGGGGGGAACGGTCCTACAATGAGCAGTACTTC. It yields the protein CASSRGERSYNEQYF.